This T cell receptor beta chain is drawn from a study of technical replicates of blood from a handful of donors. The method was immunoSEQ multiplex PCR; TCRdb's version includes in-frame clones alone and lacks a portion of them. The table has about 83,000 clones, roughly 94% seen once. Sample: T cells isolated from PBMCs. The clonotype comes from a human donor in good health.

CDR3 in amino acids: CASSLGQDTGELFF. The CDR3 DNA sequence: TGTGCCAGCAGCTTAGGACAGGACACCGGGGAGCTGTTTTTT. This chain links TRBV5-4 with TRBJ2-2, with 7 bases that match TRBD1. Trimming took 2 bases from V and 3 from J; bases not matched to a gene: 1. Looked up from germline, CDR1 is SGHNT and CDR2 is YYREEE (reference sequence). CDR3 length equals 14 residues.